The 32 T cell receptor beta chains listed next were all sequenced from one sample in a study of blood T cell repertoires in COVID-19. Data came from immunoSEQ multiplex PCR; TCRdb stores just in-frame clones and leaves some out. The sample yields about 210,000 clones, approximately 84% seen once. Specimen: peripheral blood. These receptors came from a woman aged 45 to 65 with active or convalescent COVID-19.

This rearrangement joins TRBV10-2 to TRBJ2-7, with TRBD2 identical over 8 bases. Trimming removed 2 bases from V and 5 bases from J; junction bases left unmatched: 14. This CDR3 contains 17 residues. Germline V lookup: CDR1 WSHSY, CDR2 SAAADI. The CDR3 loop reads CASSEPWVEREKHEQYF. The CDR3, as DNA: TGCGCCAGCAGTGAGCCCTGGGTGGAGCGGGAGAAACACGAGCAGTACTTC.

The CDR3 spells CASSTQGIYNSPLHF. The CDR3 DNA reads TGTGCCAGCAGTACACAGGGAATCTATAATTCACCCCTCCACTTT. The rearrangement uses TRBV2 and TRBJ1-6, with D perhaps matching TRBD1 (6 bases). The germline V and J ends were trimmed by 5 bases and 3 bases, with 11 bases remaining between them. The CDR3 is 15 amino acids. Per the germline V gene, CDR1 is SNHLY and CDR2 is FYNNEI. Filled out from reference TRBV2 and TRBJ1-6, the complete variable domain reads EPEVTQTPSHQVTQMGQEVILRCVPISNHLYFYWYRQILGQKVEFLVSFYNNEISEKSEIFDDQFSVERPDGSNFTLKIRSTKLEDSAMYFCASSTQGIYNSPLHFGNGTRLTVT.

The chain carries TRBV2 and TRBJ2-7; 7 nucleotides match TRBD1. This CDR3 is built from 13 residues. The germline V gene has CDR1 SNHLY and CDR2 FYNNEI. With V trimmed by 6 bases and J by 6 bases, 8 bases remained unmatched. CDR3 residues: CASRVDRAGEQYV. DNA for the CDR3: TGTGCCAGCAGGGTCGACAGGGCCGGCGAGCAGTACGTC.

This rearrangement joins TRBV2 to TRBJ2-1, with TRBD2 matching over 11 bases. The CDR3 covers 14 residues. The V segment lost 5 bases and the J segment 6 bases; nucleotides outside the gene matches: 3. Looked up from germline, CDR1 is SNHLY and CDR2 is FYNNEI. CDR3 DNA: TGTGCCAGCAGTACTAGCGGGGGATCCAATGAGCAGTTCTTC. This codes for CASSTSGGSNEQFF. The whole variable domain, remainder taken from reference TRBV2 and TRBJ2-1, is EPEVTQTPSHQVTQMGQEVILRCVPISNHLYFYWYRQILGQKVEFLVSFYNNEISEKSEIFDDQFSVERPDGSNFTLKIRSTKLEDSAMYFCASSTSGGSNEQFFGPGTRLTVL.

The V and J genes are TRBV19 and TRBJ1-3; 10 positions match TRBD1. The CDR3 is 15 amino acids. V was clipped by 5 bases and J by 6 bases; unmatched bases: 7. Germline assignment: CDR1 LNHDA and CDR2 SQIVND (reference sequence). The CDR3 region is CASSRQGATSNTIYF. The CDR3 nucleotides read TGTGCCAGTAGTCGACAGGGGGCGACCTCAAACACCATATATTTT.

The V and J genes are TRBV2 and TRBJ1-1; tentative D call: TRBD1 (6 bases). This CDR3 contains 14 residues. Germline V CDR1 and CDR2: SNHLY, FYNNEI. V was shortened by 5 bases and J by 1 base, with 11 bases between the two germline ends. The CDR3 is CASSPDRRNTEAFF. In DNA form, the CDR3 reads TGTGCCAGCAGTCCCGACAGGAGGAACACTGAAGCTTTCTTT.

The rearrangement joins TRBV28 to TRBJ1-2; no definite D call. The CDR3 is 14 residues long. CDR1 is MDHEN, CDR2 SYDVKM, per germline. Trimming took 7 bases from V and 0 from J, leaving 12 bases between them. Here the CDR3 reads CASTRGRPNYGYTF. The CDR3 region has the DNA TGTGCCAGCACTCGTGGGAGACCTAACTATGGCTACACCTTC.

The chain couples TRBV18 to TRBJ1-1; D may be TRBD1 (5 bases). This CDR3 spans 13 amino acids. Trimming removed 3 bases at V and 1 base at J, with 6 bases between. Per germline, CDR1 KGHSH and CDR2 LQKENI. The CDR3 sequence is CASSPGGNTEAFF. For the CDR3, the DNA is TGTGCCAGCTCACCGGGGGGGAACACTGAAGCTTTCTTT.

This clone was seen a few times. This chain links TRBV6-4 with TRBJ1-1; TRBD1 agrees at 7 bases. The germline V gene has CDR1 MRHNA and CDR2 SNTAGT. This CDR3 has 14 amino acids. J gave up 8 bases and V 3 bases, and 9 bases lay outside the gene matches. The CDR3 spells CASSEEGTAQEAFF. The CDR3 DNA reads as TGTGCCAGCAGTGAGGAGGGGACAGCCCAAGAAGCTTTCTTT.

This chain connects TRBV15 to TRBJ1-5; no definite D call. Germline V gene data show CDR1 as LNHNV and CDR2 as YYDKDF (reference sequence). V lost 0 bases and J lost 2, with 8 bases in between. This CDR3 is built from 15 residues. The CDR3 DNA reads as TGTGCCACCAGCAGAGATGGTCGAGGCAATCAGCCCCAGCATTTT. This encodes CATSRDGRGNQPQHF. The entire variable domain, with the rest obtained from reference TRBV15 and TRBJ1-5, is as follows: DAMVIQNPRYQVTQFGKPVTLSCSQTLNHNVMYWYQQKSSQAPKLLFHYYDKDFNNEADTPDNFQSRRPNTSFCFLDIRSPGLGDTAMYLCATSRDGRGNQPQHFGDGTRLSIL.

The V and J genes are TRBV28 and TRBJ1-2; a possible D gene is TRBD1 (6 bases). The CDR3 totals 15 residues. The germline V gene has CDR1 MDHEN and CDR2 SYDVKM. V lost 2 bases to trimming and J lost 4 bases, with 14 bases between them. The DNA for the CDR3 is TGTGCCAGCAGTTTACGGGACATGTTGGGCTATGGCTACACCTTC. Amino acids: CASSLRDMLGYGYTF.

The chain couples TRBV6-5 to TRBJ2-7, with D uncertain. The CDR3 has 11 residues. CDR1 and CDR2 (germline): MNHEY, SVGAGI. Trimming left V 5 bases short and J 5 bases short, with 7 bases between. The CDR3 is CASSTRHEQYF. The CDR3, as DNA: TGTGCCAGCAGTACCAGGCACGAGCAGTACTTC.

J is TRBJ1-1 and V is TRBV18; 8 bases align to TRBD1. CDR3 length equals 15 residues. Germline CDR1 KGHSH, CDR2 LQKENI. V dropped 1 base and J dropped 6; count of bases not matched to a gene: 7. CDR3 DNA sequence: TGTGCCAGCTCACCACTTCAGGGGGCAAGATCTGAAGCTTTCTTT. Translating it yields CASSPLQGARSEAFF.

This clone occurred once. The chain has TRBV6-1 and TRBJ2-3, with a possible D match to TRBD2 (5 bases). The V and J ends lost 5 bases and 0 bases respectively, with 12 bases between them. The CDR3 runs 15 residues. Germline assignment: CDR1 MNHNS and CDR2 SASEGT. The CDR3 reads CASSRGAVSTDTQYF. As DNA, the CDR3 is TGTGCCAGCAGTCGGGGTGCGGTAAGCACAGATACGCAGTATTTT.

The rearrangement joins TRBV28 to TRBJ2-5, with 8 bases aligning to TRBD2. From germline, CDR1 is MDHEN and CDR2 SYDVKM. V shed 5 bases and J 4 bases; nucleotides not matched to a gene: 9. The CDR3 contains 15 residues. CDR3 amino acids: CASSLVGRAPETQYF. The CDR3 region has the DNA TGTGCCAGCAGTCTTGTCGGGAGGGCGCCAGAGACCCAGTACTTC.

V is TRBV2 and J is TRBJ1-2; D is unclear. The germline CDR1 and CDR2 sequences are SNHLY and FYNNEI. The CDR3 is 15 residues long. V gave up 0 bases and J gave up 8 bases, with 16 bases separating them. The chain's CDR3 is CASSEAAGPRWGYTF. CDR3 DNA: TGTGCCAGCAGTGAAGCGGCAGGCCCTCGGTGGGGCTACACCTTC.

The chain employs TRBV5-5 and TRBJ1-6; D not resolved. V dropped 0 bases and J dropped 10 bases, with 5 bases sitting between them. Germline V lookup: CDR1 SGHKS, CDR2 YYEKEE (reference sequence). CDR3 size: 12 residues. CDR3 nucleotides: TGTGCCAGCAGCTTGGTTGGCTCACCCCTCCACTTT. Amino acid sequence: CASSLVGSPLHF.

The J gene is TRBJ2-4, the V gene TRBV5-4, with 7 bases that match TRBD1. The CDR3 loop spans 12 amino acids. Germline CDR1 reads SGHNT; CDR2 reads YYREEE (reference sequence). CDR3: CNFGDRKNIQYF. CDR3 in DNA: TGTAATTTTGGGGACAGAAAAAACATTCAGTACTTC.

The rearrangement uses TRBV7-6 and TRBJ2-2; TRBD2 matches 7 bases. The CDR3 runs 18 residues. V was clipped by 5 bases and J by 2 bases; unmatched bases: 14. From germline, CDR1 is SGHVS and CDR2 FNYEAQ. The CDR3 here is CASSLPKETSINTGELFF. CDR3 coding DNA: TGTGCCAGCAGCCTCCCAAAGGAGACTAGCATAAACACCGGGGAGCTGTTTTTT.

V gene TRBV6-6 combines with J gene TRBJ1-2; 8 nucleotides align to TRBD1. J was trimmed by 2 bases and V by 4 bases; bases with no gene match: 9. Germline values: CDR1 MNHNY, CDR2 SVGAGI (reference sequence). The CDR3 is made up of 16 amino acids. This CDR3 is CASSFGQGALNYGYTF. The CDR3 nucleotides read TGTGCCAGCAGTTTCGGACAGGGCGCTCTCAACTATGGCTACACCTTC.

The chain couples TRBV15 to TRBJ2-7; tentatively, D is TRBD2 (5 bases). The CDR3 totals 15 residues. Trimming pared 1 base from V and 6 bases from J, leaving 16 bases between. Germline V lookup: CDR1 LNHNV, CDR2 YYDKDF (reference sequence). The CDR3 nucleotides are TGTGCCACCAGCAGAGTGGAGAGAGGGAGTGGCGAGCAGTACTTC. It specifies CATSRVERGSGEQYF. Full variable domain (missing parts from reference TRBV15 and TRBJ2-7): DAMVIQNPRYQVTQFGKPVTLSCSQTLNHNVMYWYQQKSSQAPKLLFHYYDKDFNNEADTPDNFQSRRPNTSFCFLDIRSPGLGDTAMYLCATSRVERGSGEQYFGPGTRLTVT.

J is TRBJ2-6 and V is TRBV7-7; D is possibly TRBD1 (7 bases). The V end lost 6 bases, the J end lost 3 bases, and 15 bases lay between the germline ends. The CDR3 runs to 16 residues. Germline CDR1 reads SSHAT; CDR2 reads FNYEAQ (reference sequence). The CDR3 sequence is CASSAARGVGANVLTF. CDR3 DNA sequence: TGTGCCAGCAGTGCGGCCAGGGGGGTTGGGGCCAACGTCCTGACTTTC.

The chain has TRBV24-1 and TRBJ2-2; 7 nucleotides agree with TRBD1. The CDR3 is made up of 17 amino acids. V shed 4 bases and J 4 bases; nucleotides not matched to a gene: 11. Germline loops: CDR1 KGHDR, CDR2 SFDVKD. CDR3 loop: CATSEPDRVRGTGELFF. The CDR3, as DNA: TGTGCCACCAGTGAGCCTGACAGGGTCCGTGGCACCGGGGAGCTGTTTTTT.

This clone was counted once. This chain uses TRBV9 with TRBJ2-5, with 10 positions matching TRBD2. J gave up 4 bases and V 0 bases, and 3 bases lay outside the gene matches. The V gene's germline CDR1 is SGDLS and CDR2 YYNGEE. This CDR3 region has 15 residues. In DNA form, the CDR3 reads TGTGCCAGCAGCGTAGTGGCTAGCGGGAGAGAGACCCAGTACTTC. Translation gives CASSVVASGRETQYF.

The J gene is TRBJ1-2, the V gene TRBV5-4, with TRBD1 identical over 9 bases. V gave up 3 bases and J gave up 5 bases; unmatched junction bases: 14. The CDR3 contains 17 residues. Germline V gene data show CDR1 as SGHNT and CDR2 as YYREEE (reference sequence). CDR3 sequence reads: CASSSLRDREGKYGYTF. Here the CDR3 DNA reads TGTGCCAGCAGCTCACTACGGGACAGGGAGGGAAAGTATGGCTACACCTTC.

This clone has more than one count but fewer than ten. The chain employs TRBV4-1 and TRBJ1-6; TRBD1 might be the D (6 bases). Germline V lookup: CDR1 MGHRA, CDR2 YSYEKL. The CDR3 runs 15 residues. V lost 2 bases and J lost 5, with 10 bases in between. CDR3 coding DNA: TGCGCCAGCAGCCAATACAGGGAGAATAATTCACCCCTCCACTTT. Encoded protein: CASSQYRENNSPLHF.

The chain carries TRBV6-5 and TRBJ1-2; 8 positions match TRBD1. V dropped 6 bases and J dropped 7; count of bases not matched to a gene: 13. The CDR3 sequence is 15 residues long. Germline V lookup: CDR1 MNHEY, CDR2 SVGAGI. The CDR3 here is CASRLQGAARGGYTF. The CDR3 DNA sequence: TGTGCCAGCAGACTTCAGGGGGCTGCTAGGGGTGGCTACACCTTC.

The chain recombines TRBV6-1 with TRBJ2-3; TRBD1 aligns across 7 bases. The trim removed 1 base at V and 4 bases at J, leaving 5 bases unmatched. The CDR3 is 15 amino acids. The germline V gene has CDR1 MNHNS and CDR2 SASEGT. The CDR3 DNA is TGTGCCAGCAGTGAAGGAACGACAGGGCCAGATACGCAGTATTTT. Its protein product is CASSEGTTGPDTQYF.

Points on this clone: The same CDR3 is also encoded by other DNA sequences in this sample. The chain is built from TRBV3-1 (or the pseudogene TRBV3-2) and TRBJ2-3, with unresolved D. V was trimmed by 4 bases and J by 3 bases, leaving 5 bases between them. CDR3 size: 12 residues. Germline CDR1 and CDR2: LGHDT and YNNKEL (reference sequence). CDR3 DNA sequence: TGTGCCAGCAGCCCCAGGACAGATACGCAGTATTTT. It yields the protein CASSPRTDTQYF.

The chain is built from TRBV5-4 and TRBJ1-2, with 7 nucleotides matching TRBD1. Germline values: CDR1 SGHNT, CDR2 YYREEE (reference sequence). The CDR3 runs to 13 residues. Trimming removed 4 bases from V and 2 bases from J; junction bases left unmatched: 2. The CDR3 sequence is CASSQTGNYGYTF. The CDR3 DNA reads as TGTGCCAGCAGCCAGACAGGGAACTATGGCTACACCTTC.

The CDR3 DNA is TGTGCCTGGGGCCCTGGGACAGGGGAAACTGAAGCTTTCTTT. Amino acids: CAWGPGTGETEAFF. The J gene is TRBJ1-1, the V gene TRBV30; 10 positions agree with TRBD1. The CDR3 totals 14 residues. Losses at the gene ends were 5 bases for V and 5 bases for J; bases not matched to a gene: 8. CDR1 is GTSNPN, CDR2 SVGIG, per germline (reference sequence).

The rearrangement joins TRBV29-1 to TRBJ1-2; tentatively, D is TRBD1 (5 bases). The CDR3 is 12 amino acids. V was shortened by 8 bases and J by 7 bases, with 17 bases between the two germline ends. CDR1 SQVTM and CDR2 ANQGSEA come from the germline V gene. The CDR3 protein is CSFVVGVTGYTF. In nucleotides, the CDR3 is TGCAGCTTTGTGGTAGGGGTTACTGGCTACACCTTC.